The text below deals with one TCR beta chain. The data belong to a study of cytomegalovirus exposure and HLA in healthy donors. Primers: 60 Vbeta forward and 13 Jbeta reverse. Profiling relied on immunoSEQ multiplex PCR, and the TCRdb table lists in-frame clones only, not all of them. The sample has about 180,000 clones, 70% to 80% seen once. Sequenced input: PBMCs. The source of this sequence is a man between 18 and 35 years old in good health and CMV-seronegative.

CDR3 in DNA: TGTGCCAGCAGCCCCAATGGAGCGGGGGGAAAGCAAGAGACCCAGTACTTC. This gives the protein CASSPNGAGGKQETQYF. V gene TRBV7-6 combines with J gene TRBJ2-5; 9 positions agree with TRBD2. This CDR3 comprises 17 residues. Trimming at V came to 5 bases and at J to 2 bases, leaving 12 bases not matched to a gene. Germline CDR1 reads SGHVS; CDR2 reads FNYEAQ. Together with reference TRBV7-6 and TRBJ2-5, the CDR3 gives the full variable domain: GAGVSQSPRYKVTKRGQDVALRCDPISGHVSLYWYRQALGQGPEFLTYFNYEAQQDKSGLPNDRFSAERPEGSISTLTIQRTEQRDSAMYRCASSPNGAGGKQETQYFGPGTRLLVL.